This T cell receptor (beta chain) was identified in a study of blood T cell repertoires in COVID-19. Overall study context: Sites in the United States, Italy and Spain provided acute and convalescent COVID-19 samples.

Only in-frame clones appear in the TCRdb table, and some are missing; sequencing was by immunoSEQ multiplex PCR. The table lists around 60,000 clones, over 85% of them singletons. CDR3 size: 14 residues. Germline V gives CDR1 LGHDT, CDR2 YNNKEL (reference sequence). With 4 bases removed from V and 3 bases from J, the gap between germline ends came to 10 bases. This sequence joins TRBV3-1 (or the pseudogene TRBV3-2) and TRBJ1-5, with TRBD1 as a possible D gene (5 bases). This TCR derives from a man between 60 and 70 years old with acute or convalescent COVID-19. Sequenced input: peripheral blood. For the CDR3, the DNA is TGTGCCAGCAGCCTTGGACACTCCAATCAGCCCCAGCATTTT. It specifies CASSLGHSNQPQHF.